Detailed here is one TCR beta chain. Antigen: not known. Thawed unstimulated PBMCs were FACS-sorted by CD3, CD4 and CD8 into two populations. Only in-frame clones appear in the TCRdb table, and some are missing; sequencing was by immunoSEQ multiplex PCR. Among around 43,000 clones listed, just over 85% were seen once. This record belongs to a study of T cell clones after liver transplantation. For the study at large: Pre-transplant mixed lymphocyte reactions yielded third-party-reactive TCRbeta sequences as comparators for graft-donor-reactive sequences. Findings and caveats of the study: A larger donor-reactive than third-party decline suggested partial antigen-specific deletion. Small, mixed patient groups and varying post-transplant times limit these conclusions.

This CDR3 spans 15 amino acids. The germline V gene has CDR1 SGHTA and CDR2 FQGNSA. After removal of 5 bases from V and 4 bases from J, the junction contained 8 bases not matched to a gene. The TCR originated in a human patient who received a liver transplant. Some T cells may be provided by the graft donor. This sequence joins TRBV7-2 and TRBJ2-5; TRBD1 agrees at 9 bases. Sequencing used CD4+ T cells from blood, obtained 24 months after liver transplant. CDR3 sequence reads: CASSKQGAASETQYF. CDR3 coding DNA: TGTGCCAGCAGCAAACAGGGGGCGGCCTCAGAGACCCAGTACTTC.